These 25 T cell receptor beta chains originate from one sample sequenced in a study of cytomegalovirus exposure and HLA in healthy donors. Amplification used 60 Vbeta primers and 13 Jbeta primers. Only in-frame clones appear in the TCRdb table, and some are missing; sequencing was by immunoSEQ multiplex PCR. The data show fewer than 200,000 clones, with around 81% seen just once and more than 5% held by the top ten. The material sequenced was PBMCs. The receptors were gathered from a man in his forties in good health and CMV-seronegative.

CDR3: CASSFLQGLGDTQYF. In DNA, the CDR3 is TGTGCCAGCAGCTTCCTACAGGGGCTAGGAGATACGCAGTATTTT. This chain uses TRBV7-2 with TRBJ2-3, with 7 bases aligning to TRBD1. V was pared by 3 bases and J by 5 bases, with 8 bases of the junction left unmatched. The CDR3 consists of 15 residues. Germline V CDR1 and CDR2: SGHTA, FQGNSA.

The chain has TRBV18 and TRBJ2-7, with TRBD1 identical over 7 bases. Germline-derived CDR1 and CDR2 are KGHSH and LQKENI. CDR3 length: 14 residues. V lost 5 bases and J lost 5; bases outside the gene matches: 9. The CDR3 region has the DNA TGTGCCAGCTCAGAAACGACAGGGATCGACGAGCAGTACTTC. It specifies CASSETTGIDEQYF.

V usage is TRBV19 and J usage is TRBJ1-5; TRBD1 might be the D (6 bases). CDR3 length: 15 amino acids. Germline CDR1 and CDR2: LNHDA and SQIVND (reference sequence). Trimming stripped 3 bases from V and 7 bases from J, with 16 bases between. The CDR3 here is CASSMAQGIGQPQHF. The CDR3 nucleotides are TGTGCCAGTAGTATGGCACAGGGTATTGGGCAGCCCCAGCATTTT.

A single count supports this clone. V and J are TRBV7-8 and TRBJ1-4; D possibly corresponds to TRBD1 (5 bases). The CDR3 length is 13 residues. Trimming removed 2 bases at V and 7 bases at J, with 8 bases between. Germline CDR1 reads SGHVS; CDR2 reads FQNEAQ. CDR3 nucleotide sequence: TGTGCCAGCAGCTTATCGGGGGGTGAAAAACTGTTTTTT. It is translated as CASSLSGGEKLFF.

This clone was observed once. The chain employs TRBV27 and TRBJ2-1; TRBD1 aligns across 8 bases. Germline V CDR1 and CDR2: MNHEY, SMNVEV (reference sequence). CDR3 length: 13 amino acids. Germline trimming cut 3 bases from V and 10 bases from J; bases unmatched to any gene: 5. The CDR3 sequence is CASSFGRGREQFF. CDR3 nucleotides: TGTGCCAGCAGTTTTGGCAGGGGGCGGGAGCAGTTCTTC.

This clone was observed a handful of times. This chain links TRBV10-3 with TRBJ2-1, with D hard to call. Trimming cost V 4 bases and J 5 bases, with 3 bases left between them. The length of the CDR3 is 11 residues. Per germline, CDR1 ENHRY and CDR2 SYGVKD. The CDR3 region is CAISGNNEQFF. CDR3 nucleotide sequence: TGTGCCATCAGTGGTAACAATGAGCAGTTCTTC.

This clone was observed a single time. The V gene is TRBV6-1, the J gene TRBJ1-1; D gene unclear. Germline V gene data show CDR1 as MNHNS and CDR2 as SASEGT. Deletions cut 6 bases from V and 11 bases from J, with 13 bases between. The CDR3 length is 11 residues. The CDR3 DNA sequence: TGTGCCAGCAGGGTCCTAGGTCGGGCTTTCTTT. As protein: CASRVLGRAFF.

CDR3 sequence reads: CASSPDRLGTEAFF. In nucleotides, the CDR3 is TGTGCCAGCAGCCCAGACAGGTTGGGGACTGAAGCTTTCTTT. The rearrangement uses TRBV7-2 and TRBJ1-1, with a tentative D call TRBD1 (6 bases). This CDR3 region has 14 residues. Germline V gene lookup returns CDR1 SGHTA and CDR2 FQGNSA. V gave up 5 bases and J gave up 5 bases, with 15 bases separating them.

The chain joins TRBV7-9 to TRBJ1-6; tentatively, D is TRBD1 (5 bases). The CDR3 totals 16 residues. V was pared by 0 bases and J by 5 bases, with 11 bases between. CDR1 and CDR2 from the germline V gene are SEHNR and FQNEAQ (reference sequence). The CDR3 is CASSLAQGANNSPLHF. The CDR3 region has the DNA TGTGCCAGCAGCTTAGCGCAAGGGGCGAATAATTCACCCCTCCACTTT.

This clone was recorded once. The DNA of the CDR3 is TGTGCCAGCAGTTCAATTTTCCCAAAGGACATTAACGAGCAGTACTTC. Its protein is CASSSIFPKDINEQYF. This chain joins TRBV6-5 and TRBJ2-7, with D perhaps matching TRBD1 (5 bases). The CDR3 totals 16 residues. Trimming took 4 bases from V and 5 from J, leaving 21 bases between them. Germline lookup yields CDR1 MNHEY and CDR2 SVGAGI.

The chain is built from TRBV29-1 and TRBJ2-3, with 8 bases that match TRBD1. CDR1 and CDR2 from the germline V gene are SQVTM and ANQGSEA. CDR3 length: 17 residues. J was trimmed by 1 base and V by 4 bases; bases with no gene match: 13. CDR3 protein: CSVARDTGGGGTDTQYF. In nucleotides, the CDR3 is TGCAGCGTTGCCCGGGACACAGGGGGTGGAGGCACAGATACGCAGTATTTT.

The chain couples TRBV7-6 to TRBJ2-7; 14 bases agree with TRBD2. CDR1 is SGHVS, CDR2 FNYEAQ, per germline. Trimming took 5 bases from V and 7 from J; bases not matched to a gene: 7. There are 15 residues in the CDR3. DNA of the CDR3: TGTGCCAGCAGCCCTGGACTAGCGGGGGGCCAGGAGCAGTACTTC. Translating it yields CASSPGLAGGQEQYF. The full variable domain, its missing parts supplied by reference TRBV7-6 and TRBJ2-7, is GAGVSQSPRYKVTKRGQDVALRCDPISGHVSLYWYRQALGQGPEFLTYFNYEAQQDKSGLPNDRFSAERPEGSISTLTIQRTEQRDSAMYRCASSPGLAGGQEQYFGPGTRLTVT.

This rearrangement joins TRBV7-6 to TRBJ1-1; D gene unclear. There are 21 residues in the CDR3. Per the germline V gene, CDR1 is SGHVS and CDR2 is FNYEAQ. Between the trimmed V and J ends, which lost 5 bases and 2 bases, there was a span of 33 bases. CDR3: CASSHCRAGYLKDDKNTEAFF. CDR3 nucleotide sequence: TGTGCCAGCAGCCACTGCCGAGCAGGTTACCTGAAAGATGACAAAAACACTGAAGCTTTCTTT.

This chain joins TRBV11-2 and TRBJ1-4, with a weak D call TRBD1 (5 bases). The CDR3 has 13 residues. Deletions cut 6 bases from V and 5 bases from J, with 10 bases between. Germline V gene sequence: CDR1 SGHAT, CDR2 FQNNGV. The CDR3 nucleotides read TGTGCCAGCAGTTGGGGGGAGAATGAAAAACTGTTTTTT. Protein sequence: CASSWGENEKLFF.

This chain joins TRBV9 and TRBJ2-3; 9 bases align to TRBD2. CDR3 length: 15 amino acids. J lost 4 bases, V lost 0 bases, and 3 bases had no gene match. The V gene's germline CDR1 is SGDLS and CDR2 YYNGEE. The CDR3 coding sequence is TGTGCCAGCAGCGTAGCCGGGACTAGCTCAGATACGCAGTATTTT. This codes for CASSVAGTSSDTQYF.

This clone was observed a single time. The chain is built from TRBV19 and TRBJ1-3; D not certain. Trimming removed 6 bases from V and 0 bases from J, with 9 bases in between. The V gene's germline CDR1 is LNHDA and CDR2 SQIVND (reference sequence). The CDR3 is 14 amino acids. Here the CDR3 DNA reads TGTGCCAGTAGGTCCACTCGCTCTGGAAACACCATATATTTT. It yields the protein CASRSTRSGNTIYF. Drawing the rest from reference TRBV19 and TRBJ1-3, the complete variable domain is DGGITQSPKYLFRKEGQNVTLSCEQNLNHDAMYWYRQDPGQGLRLIYYSQIVNDFQKGDIAEGYSVSREKKESFPLTVTSAQKNPTAFYLCASRSTRSGNTIYFGEGSWLTVV.

The DNA for the CDR3 is TGTGCCAGCAGTTACCCTGGACTAGCGGGGTTGGAGACCCAGTACTTC. Translated, it gives CASSYPGLAGLETQYF. The V and J genes are TRBV6-6 and TRBJ2-5, with 12 bases fitting TRBD2. Germline-derived CDR1 and CDR2 are MNHNY and SVGAGI (reference sequence). CDR3 length equals 16 residues. Trimming at V came to 2 bases and at J to 5 bases, leaving 6 bases not matched to a gene.

As regards this clone: An end of the junction does not agree with germline; a read error may underlie this. The chain couples TRBV5-1 to TRBJ2-5; the match to TRBD2 covers 10 bases. This CDR3 comprises 17 residues. The V gene's germline CDR1 is SGHRS and CDR2 YFSETQ. CDR3 DNA sequence: TGCGCCGGCAGCTTGGACCGCCCAGCGGGGGGGCAAGAGACCCAGTACTTC. Translated, it gives CAGSLDRPAGGQETQYF.

The V call is TRBV7-9, the J call TRBJ2-1, with 11 bases aligning to TRBD2. This CDR3 comprises 15 residues. J was trimmed by 8 bases and V by 1 base; bases with no gene match: 4. Germline CDR1 SEHNR, CDR2 FQNEAQ (reference sequence). The CDR3 loop is CASSLVAGGLYEQFF. DNA of the CDR3: TGTGCCAGCAGCTTAGTAGCGGGGGGGCTGTATGAGCAGTTCTTC.

The chain combines TRBV27 with TRBJ2-7; tentative D call: TRBD1 (6 bases). The CDR3 spans 15 residues. V shed 0 bases and J shed 3 bases, with 12 bases lying between them. Germline CDR1 reads MNHEY; CDR2 reads SMNVEV (reference sequence). In nucleotides, the CDR3 is TGTGCCAGCAGTTTATCCCGGAAGACAGGCTACGAGCAGTACTTC. Translating gives CASSLSRKTGYEQYF.

The V call is TRBV9, the J call TRBJ1-2; 7 positions match TRBD1. V was pared by 0 bases and J by 7 bases, with 9 bases of the junction left unmatched. In germline, CDR1 is SGDLS, CDR2 YYNGEE. CDR3 length equals 15 residues. The CDR3, as DNA: TGTGCCAGCAGCGTAGAATTGGGGACAGTTGGTGGCTACACCTTC. It is translated as CASSVELGTVGGYTF.

The gene calls are TRBV27 and TRBJ2-6, with D hard to call. V gave up 6 bases and J gave up 0 bases, with 6 bases separating them. CDR3 length: 14 residues. Germline V gene data show CDR1 as MNHEY and CDR2 as SMNVEV (reference sequence). CDR3 in amino acids: CASSSFSGANVLTF. DNA of the CDR3: TGTGCCAGCAGCTCGTTCTCTGGGGCCAACGTCCTGACTTTC.

The chain has TRBV5-4 and TRBJ1-6; D is perhaps TRBD1 (5 bases). The V and J ends lost 4 bases and 14 bases respectively, with 16 bases between them. This CDR3 spans 13 amino acids. Per germline, CDR1 SGHNT and CDR2 YYREEE (reference sequence). The CDR3 protein is CASSRDGTTALHF. CDR3 sequence (DNA): TGTGCCAGCAGCCGCGACGGGACTACAGCCCTCCACTTT.

This clone was detected once. The chain combines TRBV4-1 with TRBJ1-2; 8 bases agree with TRBD1. The J segment lost 6 bases and the V segment lost 2 bases, leaving 8 bases of the junction unmatched. This CDR3 is 15 amino acids long. CDR1 MGHRA and CDR2 YSYEKL come from the germline V gene. CDR3 sequence: CASSQPLAGGDGYTF. The CDR3 region has the DNA TGCGCCAGCAGCCAACCGTTAGCAGGGGGCGATGGCTACACCTTC.

The rearrangement uses TRBV5-6 and TRBJ2-5; D may be TRBD1 (6 bases). Germline V gives CDR1 SGHDT, CDR2 YYEEEE. This CDR3 region has 16 residues. Trimming removed 2 bases at V and 2 bases at J, with 16 bases between. CDR3 in amino acids: CASSFSLGDTQETQYF. CDR3 coding DNA: TGTGCCAGCAGCTTCTCCCTGGGGGACACTCAAGAGACCCAGTACTTC.